The clone carrying this T cell receptor beta chain was observed at least ten times. No antigen is known for it. This sample is drawn from a study of early T cells in non-severe SARS-CoV-2 infection. Regarding the study as a whole: Reliance on VDJdb matching favored anti-spike CD8 responses; private and CD4 specificities were missed.

With 6 bases clipped from V and 2 bases from J, the junction kept 7 bases outside the gene matches. Germline V gene data show CDR1 as MNHNS and CDR2 as SASEGT. The length of the CDR3 is 15 residues. Attachment of unique molecular identifiers to individual cDNA molecules was performed. TCRdb itself ran the 5' RACE reads through MiXCR, one entry per CDR3 protein. The table records 98,000 or so distinct CDR3 sequences, roughly 12% of them present only once. This sequence originates from an adult who was a healthcare worker with PCR-confirmed SARS-CoV-2 infection or an uninfected control (not recorded which). The chain has TRBV6-1 and TRBJ1-5, with 7 bases fitting TRBD1. The source material was whole blood, sampled at baseline. The CDR3 DNA follows: TGTGCCAGCAGGAACAGGGGAGAAGGCAATCAGCCCCAGCATTTT. Protein product: CASRNRGEGNQPQHF.